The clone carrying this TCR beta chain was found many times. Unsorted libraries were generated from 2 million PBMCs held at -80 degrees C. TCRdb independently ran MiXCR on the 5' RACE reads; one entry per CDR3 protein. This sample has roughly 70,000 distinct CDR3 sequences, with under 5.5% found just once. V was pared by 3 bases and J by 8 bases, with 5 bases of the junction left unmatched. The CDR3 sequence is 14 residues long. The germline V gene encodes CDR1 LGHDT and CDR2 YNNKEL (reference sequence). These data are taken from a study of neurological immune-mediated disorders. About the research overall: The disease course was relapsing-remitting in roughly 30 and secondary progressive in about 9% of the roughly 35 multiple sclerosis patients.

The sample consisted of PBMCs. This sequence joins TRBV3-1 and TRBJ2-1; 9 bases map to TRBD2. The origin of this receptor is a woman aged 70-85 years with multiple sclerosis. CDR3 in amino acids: CASSHSGRVYEQFF. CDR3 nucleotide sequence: TGTGCCAGCAGCCATAGCGGGAGAGTTTATGAGCAGTTCTTC.